Shown below are 15 T cell receptor beta chains from a single sample sequenced in a study of control samples from healthy donors and cancer patients. Generated by immunoSEQ multiplex PCR, the TCRdb table keeps only in-frame clones and is missing some. The sample includes around 140,000 clones, roughly 91% of them seen just once. The sample comprised PBMCs. These receptors were taken from a man in his fifties with head and neck cancer.

This clone came up a few times. The chain is built from TRBV19 and TRBJ1-5; the D is unclear. Trimming removed 5 bases at V and 4 bases at J, with 6 bases between. This CDR3 has 12 amino acids. Germline CDR1 reads LNHDA; CDR2 reads SQIVND (reference sequence). The CDR3 bases are TGTGCCAGTAGTCTATTGAATCAGCCCCAGCATTTT. Encoded protein: CASSLLNQPQHF.

This clone was observed once. The chain is built from TRBV5-1 and TRBJ1-2; D unresolved. The ends were cut back, 2 bases at V and 7 bases at J, with 15 bases in the middle. The CDR3 runs 14 residues. CDR1 SGHRS and CDR2 YFSETQ come from the germline V gene. The CDR3 nucleotides are TGCGCCAGCAGCTTTGGGCAGACCTTTTTTGGCTACACCTTC. This encodes CASSFGQTFFGYTF.

This CDR3 reads CASSPGTSSQYF. CDR3 nucleotide sequence: TGTGCCAGCAGTCCTGGGACTAGTTCGCAGTATTTT. The chain joins TRBV27 to TRBJ2-3, with TRBD2 matching 8 bases. There are 12 residues in the CDR3. Germline lookup yields CDR1 MNHEY and CDR2 SMNVEV (reference sequence). V lost 5 bases, J lost 10 bases, and 5 bases stayed unmatched.

V and J are TRBV5-1 and TRBJ2-1; 12 nucleotides agree with TRBD2. This CDR3 is built from 15 residues. V dropped 2 bases and J dropped 10; count of bases not matched to a gene: 7. Germline V gene lookup returns CDR1 SGHRS and CDR2 YFSETQ. The CDR3 nucleotides are TGCGCCAGCAGCTTTTCTAGCGGGGGGGCGAGCGAGCAGTTCTTC. This translates into CASSFSSGGASEQFF.

The rearrangement joins TRBV6-4 to TRBJ1-1; TRBD1 aligns across 9 bases. CDR3 length: 14 amino acids. The J segment lost 3 bases and the V segment lost 3 bases, leaving 2 bases of the junction unmatched. The germline V gene encodes CDR1 MRHNA and CDR2 SNTAGT. In DNA form, the CDR3 reads TGTGCCAGCAGTGAACAGGGGGCGGACACTGAAGCTTTCTTT. Its translation: CASSEQGADTEAFF.

This clone was detected only once. The gene calls are TRBV3-1 (or the pseudogene TRBV3-2) and TRBJ1-4; no definite D call. The CDR3 length is 14 residues. Between the trimmed V and J ends, which lost 0 bases and 8 bases, there was a span of 10 bases. Germline V gives CDR1 LGHDT, CDR2 YNNKEL (reference sequence). In DNA, the CDR3 is TGTGCCAGCAGCCAAGATCTCGGATACGAAAAACTGTTTTTT. This sequence encodes CASSQDLGYEKLFF.

The chain has TRBV19 and TRBJ2-2, with D unclear. V was cut by 5 bases and J by 3 bases, with 7 bases left in between. This CDR3 spans 13 amino acids. CDR1 is LNHDA and CDR2 is SQIVND in the germline V gene (reference sequence). CDR3 protein: CASSVYHTGELFF. DNA of the CDR3: TGTGCCAGTAGTGTATATCACACCGGGGAGCTGTTTTTT.

This clone was recorded once. The chain couples TRBV5-6 to TRBJ1-1; D gene ambiguous. V was shortened by 6 bases and J by 3 bases, with 6 bases between the two germline ends. Per germline, CDR1 SGHDT and CDR2 YYEEEE. The CDR3 has 11 residues. CDR3 protein: CASKSYTEAFF. The CDR3 DNA reads TGTGCCAGCAAATCCTACACTGAAGCTTTCTTT.

This chain joins TRBV2 and TRBJ1-4; D remains unclear. Germline-derived CDR1 and CDR2 are SNHLY and FYNNEI. There are 13 residues in the CDR3. V lost 11 bases to trimming and J lost 6 bases, with 16 bases between them. Written as DNA, the CDR3 is TGTGCCTGCAACCCGAGAATTTATGAAAAACTGTTTTTT. Its translation is CACNPRIYEKLFF.

The CDR3 spells CASSDTTGGDYNEQFF. The CDR3 bases are TGTGCCAGCAGTGACACCACAGGGGGCGACTACAATGAGCAGTTCTTC. The chain has TRBV25-1 and TRBJ2-1; 9 bases are a match to TRBD1. Germline trimming cut 3 bases from V and 3 bases from J; bases unmatched to any gene: 6. The germline gives CDR1 MGHDK, CDR2 SYGVNS. The CDR3 covers 16 residues. Full variable domain (missing parts from reference TRBV25-1 and TRBJ2-1): EADIYQTPRYLVIGTGKKITLECSQTMGHDKMYWYQQDPGMELHLIHYSYGVNSTEKGDLSSESTVSRIRTEHFPLTLESARPSHTSQYLCASSDTTGGDYNEQFFGPGTRLTVL.

The J gene is TRBJ2-2, the V gene TRBV7-9; unclear D gene. V was cut by 4 bases and J by 1 base, with 10 bases left in between. The CDR3 length is 15 residues. Germline lookup yields CDR1 SEHNR and CDR2 FQNEAQ (reference sequence). The CDR3 nucleotides read TGTGCCAGCAGCTCCACAGTGGAGAACACCGGGGAGCTGTTTTTT. Its protein product is CASSSTVENTGELFF.

The chain couples TRBV6-5 to TRBJ2-7, with 9 bases lining up with TRBD1. This CDR3 has 14 amino acids. With 6 bases clipped from V and 3 bases from J, the junction kept 6 bases outside the gene matches. Germline V gene sequence: CDR1 MNHEY, CDR2 SVGAGI. Here the CDR3 DNA reads TGTGCCAGCAGGATCCGGACAGGGGACTACGAGCAGTACTTC. As protein: CASRIRTGDYEQYF.

The DNA for the CDR3 is TGTGCCAGCAGTGCCCTCCCTCAGACTAGCGGGGGGATCTACGAGCAGTACTTC. Translating gives CASSALPQTSGGIYEQYF. V and J are TRBV2 and TRBJ2-7; 13 bases line up with TRBD2. The CDR3 spans 18 residues. Per germline, CDR1 SNHLY and CDR2 FYNNEI. With 4 bases clipped from V and 3 bases from J, the junction kept 12 bases outside the gene matches.

The chain combines TRBV6-5 with TRBJ2-3, with D perhaps matching TRBD2 (6 bases). Between the trimmed V and J ends, which lost 8 bases and 1 base, there was a span of 16 bases. Germline V gene data show CDR1 as MNHEY and CDR2 as SVGAGI. The CDR3 runs 15 residues. The CDR3 DNA follows: TGTGCCAGCTGCGCGGGGACGGGCCGCACAGATACGCAGTATTTT. Translation: CASCAGTGRTDTQYF.

The chain links TRBV29-1 to TRBJ1-1; no clear D. The CDR3 covers 12 residues. Germline V gives CDR1 SQVTM, CDR2 ANQGSEA. V lost 7 bases, J lost 4 bases, and 13 bases lay in between. In nucleotides, the CDR3 is TGCAGCGCCGAGACAAGGGCCACTGAAGCTTTCTTT. Its protein product is CSAETRATEAFF.